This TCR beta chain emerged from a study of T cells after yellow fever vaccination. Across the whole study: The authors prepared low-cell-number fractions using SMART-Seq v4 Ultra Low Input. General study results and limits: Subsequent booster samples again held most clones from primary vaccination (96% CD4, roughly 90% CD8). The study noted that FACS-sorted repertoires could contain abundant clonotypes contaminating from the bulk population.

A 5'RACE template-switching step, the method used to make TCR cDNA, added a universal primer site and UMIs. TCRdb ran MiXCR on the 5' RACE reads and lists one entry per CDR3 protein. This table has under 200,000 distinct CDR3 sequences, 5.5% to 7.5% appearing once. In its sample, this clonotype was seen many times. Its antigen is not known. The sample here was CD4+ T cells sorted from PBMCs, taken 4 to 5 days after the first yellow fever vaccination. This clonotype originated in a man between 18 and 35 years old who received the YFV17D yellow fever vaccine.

Here the CDR3 DNA reads TGTGCCAGCAGACCACAGGGGAGGAGGGATCAGCCCCAGCATTTT. Translation gives CASRPQGRRDQPQHF. The rearrangement uses TRBV7-2 and TRBJ1-5; TRBD1 matches 7 bases. The CDR3 runs to 15 residues. After removal of 6 bases from V and 5 bases from J, the junction contained 10 bases not matched to a gene. The germline V gene has CDR1 SGHTA and CDR2 FQGNSA.